This T cell receptor beta chain comes out of a study of blood T cells in healthy people across ages (dated by TCRdb to about 2015). Describing the broader study: In model experiments, template switching captured about one uniquely barcoded TCR beta cDNA molecule for every two T cells. The donors were divided into four age groups: young (average about 15 years), middle-aged (about 39), aged (approximately 62) and long-lived (82). Two additional independent replicas of 1 million unique cDNA reads from the same blood draw were analyzed for two donors (one aged 18 to 29 and one aged 80 or older). To avoid experimental bias, donors of different ages were distributed randomly across sequencing lanes. The study measured age-related changes in TCR beta repertoire diversity using deep sequencing normalized with unique cDNA molecular identifiers.

The donors were roughly 39 Caucasian individuals from Russia, aged 6 to 90 years, who were systemically healthy. About 9.8 milliliters of peripheral blood were drawn from each donor into EDTA-treated Vacutainer tubes. Ficoll-Paque density-gradient centrifugation was used to isolate PBMCs, with at least 6.5 million per sample. Total RNA, at least 5.5 micrograms per sample, was extracted from PBMCs with Trizol reagent. For every donor, an aliquot of PBMCs went through flow cytometry to measure the percentages of naive CD45RAhigh/CD27high T cells. The library was built by means of 5' RACE. TCRdb shows the sequencer as Illumina HiSeq 2500. The second PCR ran for roughly 7 to 12 cycles and used a J-beta primer mix along with a sample-barcoded 5' primer. A unique molecular identifier was introduced onto each TCR beta cDNA molecule by a template-switch 5' adaptor carrying 12 random nucleotides. At least 2.5 million CDR3-containing paired-end reads were obtained from each sample. First-strand cDNA was synthesized from all RNA with the Mint cDNA synthesis kit, primed by a TRBC-specific oligonucleotide. Following uracil-DNA glycosylase treatment, a first 18-cycle PCR with universal primers M1SS and BC2_uni_R was performed on all cDNA. In the authors' own workflow: For normalization, 1 million high-quality reads were randomly selected from each sample, with every read carrying a distinct molecular identifier. Reads sharing molecular identifiers were discarded rather than binned into consensus sequences. MiTCR, set to a Q25 quality threshold and the strictest error-elimination algorithm, was used for CDR3 identification, clonotype clustering and error correction. A nonparametric unseen species model using Euler transformation provided a lower-bound estimate of total TCR beta diversity. TCRdb trimmed public reads at Q25 via fastp, called clones via MiXCR and kept in-frame beta chains. CDR3 protein sequences are deduplicated, and each keeps its most common genes and DNA. None of the V and J calls come from the authors' own analysis; TCRdb made them. The sample table lists under 800,000 distinct CDR3 sequences, 20% to 25% of them with a count of one. Together, the top ten hold about 3.6% of the sample.

The investigation overall reported the following: Estimates of total diversity based on one million sequenced T cells were considered lower bounds and underestimates. There was a strong correlation between observed TCR beta diversity and the percentage of naive T cells measured by flow cytometry. Compared with the aged group, the long-lived group had more naive CD4+ T cells, fewer expanded clones and increased TCR diversity, suggesting age selection. Since profiling was done on bulk unsorted PBMCs, naive and antigen-experienced compartments could not be conclusively compared. Because donor CMV infection status was unknown, age-related changes in expanded clonotypes were potentially confounded. As age increased, observed TCR beta diversity per million T cells dropped in a roughly linear way, and a significant reduction was already evident by age about 40.

Turning to this clonotype: Its antigen is currently not known. Within one base of it there is no much larger clone, and no base qualities were kept.

From the cysteine through the phenylalanine, the CDR3 covers 15 amino acids. Here the CDR3 DNA is all that survives: 45 bases in frame from base 1. CDR1 and CDR2 are drawn from the germline V gene: SGHRS, YFSETQ. The sequence joins TRBV5-1 to TRBJ2-5; TRBD1 could be the D gene, as 6 bases match. The J call may not be correct, given that the DNA end is closer to TRBJ2-7. This TCR came from a man between 70 and 80 years old in good health. Sequencing input: blood. The CDR3 corresponds to CASSFLPGHTYEQYF. Read as DNA, the sequence is TGCGCCAGCAGCTTCTTACCGGGACATACCTACGAGCAGTACTTC.